This T cell receptor beta chain was recovered during a study of cytomegalovirus exposure and HLA in healthy donors. Study details: Earlier, 150 million to 200 million T cells were analyzed, and some 120 million unique TCR beta sequences were found among them.

Germline loops: CDR1 SGHRS, CDR2 YFSETQ. Trimming at V came to 4 bases and at J to 11 bases, leaving 15 bases not matched to a gene. The CDR3 spans 15 residues. Study outcomes and limitations: Using the classifier, cytomegalovirus status was reportedly diagnosed with high specificity and sensitivity. Later analysis associated a missense DCLRE1C variant with TCR beta V- and J-gene trimming. TCR beta sequences reportedly predicted most subjects' HLA-A and HLA-B alleles accurately.

About this clone: Its target is unknown.

The PCR was carried out with 60 Vbeta primers and 13 Jbeta primers. Using immunoSEQ multiplex PCR, the repertoire was profiled, and TCRdb retains in-frame clones only, with some absent. The table lists tens of thousands of clones, 75% to 80% of them singletons. Sequenced material: PBMCs. The rearrangement uses TRBV5-1 and TRBJ1-1, with 9 bases fitting TRBD1. The sequence was obtained from a man aged 30 to 39 in good health and CMV-seronegative. The CDR3 sequence is CASSPRDRVAVEAFF. CDR3 DNA: TGCGCCAGCAGCCCCCGGGACAGGGTGGCGGTAGAGGCTTTCTTT.